This T cell receptor beta chain was sequenced during a study of beta chain features in type 1 diabetes. Study results and caveats: Comparison showed that naive, central memory and Treg TCRB repertoires appeared more similar among patients than among healthy donors. Moderately but significantly shorter TCRB CDR3s were found in Type 1 diabetes patients in all four CD4+ subsets. Individuals with type 1 diabetes displayed fewer insertions and more deletions at VDJ junctions.

V was pared by 4 bases and J by 15 bases, with 15 bases of the junction left unmatched. The CDR3 runs 14 residues. Germline V gene data show CDR1 as SEHNR and CDR2 as FQNEAQ (reference sequence). Purities over 98% were achieved in all sorted populations. A remark on this clone: The antigen remains unidentified.

The whole isolated RNA underwent reverse transcription, so sequencing captured expressed TCRB transcripts. Sequencing was performed with immunoSEQ multiplex PCR; in TCRdb, only in-frame clones are kept and a portion is missing. The sample records about 360,000 clones, 10% to 15% being singletons. Material: naive CD4+ T cells from blood. V usage is TRBV7-9 and J usage is TRBJ2-1; TRBD2 aligns across 7 bases. The receptor's source is a young woman with type 1 diabetes. For the CDR3, the DNA is TGTGCCAGCAGCTCATACCAACCGGGAGGCGAGGTGTTCTTC. Its translation: CASSSYQPGGEVFF.